These 19 T cell receptor beta chains share one sample of origin, sequenced in a study of shared clonotypes between healthy human individuals. The repertoire was sequenced with immunoSEQ multiplex PCR; TCRdb's copy has only in-frame clones and lacks some. The table lists under 2,500,000 clones, around 95% of them singletons, with over 0.1% in the top ten. Sequencing was performed on naive CD4+ T cells sorted from blood. This sample's subset: CD45RA+ positively selected. These receptors were taken from a man aged 18 to 35 in good health.

V is TRBV7-9 and J is TRBJ2-7, with a weak D call TRBD2 (5 bases). CDR3 length equals 16 residues. Germline CDR1 is SEHNR and CDR2 is FQNEAQ (reference sequence). V was pared by 5 bases and J by 3 bases, with 20 bases between. This chain's CDR3 is CASSTPRVTHLYEQYF. The CDR3 coding sequence is TGTGCCAGCAGCACCCCGCGGGTAACCCACCTCTACGAGCAGTACTTC.

In nucleotides, the CDR3 is TGTGCCAGCAGCTTAACCAGCCGTCTAGCGGGGTCCCCCGGGGAGCTGTTTTTT. Amino acids: CASSLTSRLAGSPGELFF. The V gene is TRBV7-3, the J gene TRBJ2-2; 9 positions match TRBD2. The CDR3 is 18 residues long. CDR1 SGHTA and CDR2 FQGTGA come from the germline V gene. The junction had 11 bases not matched to a gene; V was cut back by 0 bases and J by 6 bases.

Note on this clone: Other DNA sequences in the sample encode the same CDR3. This chain joins TRBV6-5 and TRBJ1-5, with 7 bases identical to TRBD1. The V segment lost 8 bases and the J segment 7 bases; nucleotides outside the gene matches: 8. Germline V CDR1 and CDR2: MNHEY, SVGAGI. CDR3 length: 13 amino acids. The CDR3 DNA is TGTGCCAGCTCTAGACAGGGTGGACAGCCCCAGCATTTT. As protein: CASSRQGGQPQHF.

This clone was detected once. This chain uses TRBV6-5 with TRBJ2-3, with a tentative D call TRBD2 (6 bases). CDR3 length equals 15 residues. Germline values: CDR1 MNHEY, CDR2 SVGAGI. Trimming took 7 bases from V and 2 from J, leaving 16 bases between them. CDR3 in amino acids: CASNPGGADTDTQYF. The DNA of the CDR3 is TGTGCCAGCAACCCCGGGGGTGCAGACACAGATACGCAGTATTTT.

V gene TRBV30 combines with J gene TRBJ2-7; D might be TRBD1 or TRBD2, each matching 5 bases. The CDR3 runs to 16 residues. Germline V gives CDR1 GTSNPN, CDR2 SVGIG (reference sequence). Trimming left V 4 bases short and J 0 bases short, with 19 bases between. The CDR3 region is CAWINEGRGSSYEQYF. CDR3 DNA: TGTGCCTGGATAAACGAGGGACGGGGTAGCTCCTACGAGCAGTACTTC.

A note on this clone: Distinct nucleotide sequences in the sample also encode this CDR3. The rearrangement uses TRBV6-5 and TRBJ1-2; D is unresolved. Germline V gene sequence: CDR1 MNHEY, CDR2 SVGAGI. The CDR3 is 11 residues long. V lost 1 base and J lost 8, with 5 bases in between. The CDR3 region has the DNA TGTGCCAGCAGTTACTTGGGCGGCTACACCTTC. Protein sequence: CASSYLGGYTF.

V gene TRBV5-1 combines with J gene TRBJ2-1; D is undetermined. Germline V CDR1 and CDR2: SGHRS, YFSETQ. V was cut by 0 bases and J by 6 bases, with 7 bases left in between. This CDR3 contains 13 residues. CDR3 residues: CASSLAPPNEQFF. The CDR3 region has the DNA TGCGCCAGCAGCTTGGCCCCTCCCAATGAGCAGTTCTTC.

The CDR3 loop is CASSLQGETGEAFF. The CDR3 DNA is TGTGCCAGCAGCCTACAGGGGGAGACAGGTGAAGCTTTCTTT. This chain links TRBV6-6 with TRBJ1-1; 8 bases match TRBD1. CDR3 length equals 14 residues. Trimming at V came to 6 bases and at J to 7 bases, leaving 10 bases not matched to a gene. Germline-derived CDR1 and CDR2 are MNHNY and SVGAGI (reference sequence).

There are a few counts of this clone. The chain has TRBV11-2 and TRBJ2-7; 13 nucleotides match TRBD2. V lost 5 bases to trimming and J lost 2 bases; unmatched junction nucleotides: 3. The germline CDR1 and CDR2 sequences are SGHAT and FQNNGV. The CDR3 length is 15 residues. In nucleotides, the CDR3 is TGTGCCAGCAGCCCCACTAGCGGGGGGGCCTACGAGCAGTACTTC. It yields the protein CASSPTSGGAYEQYF.

This clone was seen only once. The rearrangement joins TRBV5-1 to TRBJ2-1, with 9 bases identical to TRBD2. The CDR3 sequence is 15 residues long. Germline-derived CDR1 and CDR2 are SGHRS and YFSETQ. With V trimmed by 1 base and J by 7 bases, 6 bases remained unmatched. CDR3 sequence (DNA): TGCGCCAGCAGCTTGATTAGCGGGGGCCCAAATGAGCAGTTCTTC. It codes for CASSLISGGPNEQFF. The variable domain in full, completed from reference TRBV5-1 and TRBJ2-1, reads KAGVTQTPRYLIKTRGQQVTLSCSPISGHRSVSWYQQTPGQGLQFLFEYFSETQRNKGNFPGRFSGRQFSNSRSEMNVSTLELGDSALYLCASSLISGGPNEQFFGPGTRLTVL.

This sequence joins TRBV28 and TRBJ2-1, with a possible D match to TRBD2 (7 bases). Germline lookup yields CDR1 MDHEN and CDR2 SYDVKM. The CDR3 extends over 16 amino acids. V lost 5 bases, J lost 3 bases, and 17 bases lay in between. The CDR3 sequence is CASSPGGPGRYNEQFF. The CDR3 DNA is TGTGCCAGCAGTCCGGGGGGCCCCGGCCGCTACAATGAGCAGTTCTTC.

The chain employs TRBV25-1 and TRBJ2-7; D possibly corresponds to TRBD2 (5 bases). Looked up from germline, CDR1 is MGHDK and CDR2 is SYGVNS. CDR3 length: 14 amino acids. Trimming left V 4 bases short and J 1 base short, with 11 bases between. CDR3 residues: CASSGTGKSYEQYF. The CDR3, as DNA: TGTGCCAGCAGTGGAACCGGGAAGTCCTACGAGCAGTACTTC.

Written as DNA, the CDR3 is TGTGCCAGTAGTATGGGCAGGCAATCGGGTTCACCCCTCCACTTT. Residues: CASSMGRQSGSPLHF. The V gene is TRBV6-5, the J gene TRBJ1-6; D unclear. Germline CDR1 reads MNHEY; CDR2 reads SVGAGI. Between the trimmed V and J ends, which lost 9 bases and 9 bases, there was a span of 21 bases. This CDR3 has 15 residues.

Regarding this clone: Other DNA variants within this sample encode the same CDR3. The chain links TRBV6-1 to TRBJ2-7; D perhaps matches TRBD1 (6 bases). Germline V lookup: CDR1 MNHNS, CDR2 SASEGT. The CDR3 has 11 amino acids. V was pared by 6 bases and J by 3 bases, with 6 bases between. The CDR3 sequence is CASSRGYEQYF. The CDR3 region has the DNA TGTGCCAGCAGCAGGGGCTACGAGCAGTACTTC.

This sequence joins TRBV11-3 and TRBJ2-2, with D perhaps TRBD1 (5 bases). The length of the CDR3 is 14 residues. The germline V gene has CDR1 SGHNT and CDR2 YENEEA. V was trimmed by 6 bases and J by 1 base, leaving 9 bases between them. The CDR3: CASRSTGNTGELFF. CDR3 bases: TGTGCCAGCAGGAGCACAGGGAACACCGGGGAGCTGTTTTTT.

Of note for this clone: This specimen includes other DNA sequences encoding the same CDR3. The gene calls are TRBV18 and TRBJ2-1; the match to TRBD1 covers 7 bases. The junction had 6 bases not matched to a gene; V was cut back by 6 bases and J by 1 base. The CDR3 is 15 residues long. Germline assignment: CDR1 KGHSH and CDR2 LQKENI. As DNA, the CDR3 is TGTGCCAGCTCGCCGGACAGGAGTTCCTACAATGAGCAGTTCTTC. Translation gives CASSPDRSSYNEQFF. The full variable domain, in which reference TRBV18 and TRBJ2-1 provide the parts outside the CDR3, is NAGVMQNPRHLVRRRGQEARLRCSPMKGHSHVYWYRQLPEEGLKFMVYLQKENIIDESGMPKERFSAEFPKEGPSILRIQQVVRGDSAAYFCASSPDRSSYNEQFFGPGTRLTVL.

This chain joins TRBV10-1 and TRBJ2-7, with 9 bases that match TRBD2. V lost 5 bases, J lost 7 bases, and 6 bases stayed unmatched. This CDR3 has 13 amino acids. CDR1 and CDR2 from the germline V gene are WNHNN and SYGVQD (reference sequence). CDR3 in amino acids: CASSQYLAGEQYF. In DNA form, the CDR3 reads TGCGCCAGCAGTCAATACCTAGCGGGAGAGCAGTACTTC.

In the case of this clone: The identical CDR3 is also encoded by other nucleotide sequences in the sample. The chain has TRBV27 and TRBJ2-5; D uncertain. The CDR3 is made up of 13 amino acids. The germline CDR1 and CDR2 sequences are MNHEY and SMNVEV (reference sequence). Trimming removed 6 bases at V and 2 bases at J, with 10 bases between. The CDR3 loop is CASSPRPQETQYF. CDR3 bases: TGTGCCAGCAGCCCGCGGCCGCAAGAGACCCAGTACTTC.

As DNA, the CDR3 is TGCAGGCCGACCGACACGGAGCAGTTCTTC. The encoded protein is CRPTDTEQFF. V gene TRBV20-1 combines with J gene TRBJ2-1; D ambiguous. This CDR3 is built from 10 residues. CDR1 is DFQATT, CDR2 SNEGSKA, per germline (reference sequence).